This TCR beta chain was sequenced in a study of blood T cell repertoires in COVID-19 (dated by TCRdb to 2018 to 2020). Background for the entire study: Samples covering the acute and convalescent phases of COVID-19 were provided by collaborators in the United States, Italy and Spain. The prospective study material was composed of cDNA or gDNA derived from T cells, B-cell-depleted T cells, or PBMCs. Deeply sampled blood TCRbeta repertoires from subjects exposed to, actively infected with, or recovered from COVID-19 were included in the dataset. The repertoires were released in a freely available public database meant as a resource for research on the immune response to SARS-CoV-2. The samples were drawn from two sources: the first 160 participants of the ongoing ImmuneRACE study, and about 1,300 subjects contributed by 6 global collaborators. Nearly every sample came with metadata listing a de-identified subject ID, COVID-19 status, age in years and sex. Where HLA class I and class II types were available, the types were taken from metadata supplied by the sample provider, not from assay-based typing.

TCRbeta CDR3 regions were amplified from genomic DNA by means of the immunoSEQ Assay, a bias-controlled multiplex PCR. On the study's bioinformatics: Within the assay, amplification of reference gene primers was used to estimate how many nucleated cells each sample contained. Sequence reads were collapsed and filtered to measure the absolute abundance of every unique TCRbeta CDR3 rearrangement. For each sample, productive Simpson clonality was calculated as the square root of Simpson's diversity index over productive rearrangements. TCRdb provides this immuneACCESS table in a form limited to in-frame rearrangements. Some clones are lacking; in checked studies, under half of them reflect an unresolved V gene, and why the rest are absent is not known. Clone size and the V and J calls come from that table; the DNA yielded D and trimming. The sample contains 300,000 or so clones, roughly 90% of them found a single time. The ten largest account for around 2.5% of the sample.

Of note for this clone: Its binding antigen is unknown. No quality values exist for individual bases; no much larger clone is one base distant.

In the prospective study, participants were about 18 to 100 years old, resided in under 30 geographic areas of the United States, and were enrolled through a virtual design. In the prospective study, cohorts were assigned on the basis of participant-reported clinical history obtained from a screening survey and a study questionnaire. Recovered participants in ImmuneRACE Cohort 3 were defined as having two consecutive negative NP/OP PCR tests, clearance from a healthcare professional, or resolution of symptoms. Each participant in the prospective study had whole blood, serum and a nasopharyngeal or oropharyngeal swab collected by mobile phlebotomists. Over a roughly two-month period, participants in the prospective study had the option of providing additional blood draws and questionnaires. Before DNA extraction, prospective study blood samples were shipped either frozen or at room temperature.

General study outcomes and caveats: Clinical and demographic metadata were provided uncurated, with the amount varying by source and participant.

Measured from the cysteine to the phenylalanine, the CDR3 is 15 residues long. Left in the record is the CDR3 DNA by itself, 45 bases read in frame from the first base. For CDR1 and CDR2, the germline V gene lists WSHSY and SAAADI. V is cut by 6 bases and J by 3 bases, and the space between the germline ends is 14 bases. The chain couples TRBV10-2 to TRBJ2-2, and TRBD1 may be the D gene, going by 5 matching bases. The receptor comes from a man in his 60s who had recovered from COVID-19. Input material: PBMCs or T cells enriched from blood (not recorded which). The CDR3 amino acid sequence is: CASRFLVGDTGELFF. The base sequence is TGCGCCAGCAGATTTCTAGTAGGGGACACCGGGGAGCTGTTTTTT.